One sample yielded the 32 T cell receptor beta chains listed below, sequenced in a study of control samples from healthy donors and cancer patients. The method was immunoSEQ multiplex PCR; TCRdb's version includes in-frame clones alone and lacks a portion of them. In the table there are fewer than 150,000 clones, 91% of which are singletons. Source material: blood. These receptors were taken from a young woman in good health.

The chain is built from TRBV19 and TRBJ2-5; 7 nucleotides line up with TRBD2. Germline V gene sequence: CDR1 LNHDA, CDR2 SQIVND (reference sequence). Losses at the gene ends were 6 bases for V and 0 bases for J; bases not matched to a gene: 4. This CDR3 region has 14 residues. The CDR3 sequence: CASSPGRYQETQYF. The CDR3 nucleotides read TGTGCCAGTAGCCCCGGGAGGTACCAAGAGACCCAGTACTTC.

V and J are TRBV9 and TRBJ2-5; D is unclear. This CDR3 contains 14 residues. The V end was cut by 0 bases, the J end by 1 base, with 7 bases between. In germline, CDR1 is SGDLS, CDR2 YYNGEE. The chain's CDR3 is CASSVGVLQETQYF. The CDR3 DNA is TGTGCCAGCAGCGTAGGGGTCCTCCAAGAGACCCAGTACTTC.

Here the CDR3 DNA reads TGTGCCAGCAGCCAAACCTACAGGGGTAATTCACCCCTCCACTTT. Translated: CASSQTYRGNSPLHF. This chain connects TRBV3-1 (or the pseudogene TRBV3-2) to TRBJ1-6; 7 bases align to TRBD1. The CDR3 totals 15 residues. CDR1 and CDR2 (germline): LGHDT, YNNKEL (reference sequence). With 2 bases clipped from V and 6 bases from J, the junction kept 4 bases outside the gene matches.

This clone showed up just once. Here the CDR3 DNA reads TGCGCCAGCAGTTTCCAGGGAGGAACGTCGTACAATGAGCAGTTCTTC. As protein: CASSFQGGTSYNEQFF. The J gene is TRBJ2-1, the V gene TRBV5-1; tentative D call: TRBD2 (6 bases). V was cut by 5 bases and J by 4 bases, with 19 bases left in between. Germline CDR1 reads SGHRS; CDR2 reads YFSETQ. This CDR3 region has 16 residues. The variable domain in full, with the rest retrieved from reference TRBV5-1 and TRBJ2-1, is KAGVTQTPRYLIKTRGQQVTLSCSPISGHRSVSWYQQTPGQGLQFLFEYFSETQRNKGNFPGRFSGRQFSNSRSEMNVSTLELGDSALYLCASSFQGGTSYNEQFFGPGTRLTVL.

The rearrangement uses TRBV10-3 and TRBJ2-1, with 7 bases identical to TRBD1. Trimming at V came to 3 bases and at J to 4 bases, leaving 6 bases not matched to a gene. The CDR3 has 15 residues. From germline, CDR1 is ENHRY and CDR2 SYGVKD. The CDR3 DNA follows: TGTGCCATCAGTGACCACAGGGGCCCATACAATGAGCAGTTCTTC. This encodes CAISDHRGPYNEQFF.

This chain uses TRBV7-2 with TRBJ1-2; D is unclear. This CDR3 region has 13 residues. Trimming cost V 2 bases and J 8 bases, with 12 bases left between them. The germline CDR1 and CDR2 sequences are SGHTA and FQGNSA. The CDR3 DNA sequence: TGTGCCAGCAGCTTAAGAACCGGGGTGGGCTACACCTTC. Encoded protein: CASSLRTGVGYTF.

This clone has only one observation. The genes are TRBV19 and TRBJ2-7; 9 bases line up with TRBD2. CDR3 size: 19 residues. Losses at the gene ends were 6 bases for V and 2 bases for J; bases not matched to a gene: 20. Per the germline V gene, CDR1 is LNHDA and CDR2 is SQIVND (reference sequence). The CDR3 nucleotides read TGTGCCAGTAGCATATCGCAGGGGGAAGCGGGGGGCCCTACCTACGAGCAGTACTTC. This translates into CASSISQGEAGGPTYEQYF.

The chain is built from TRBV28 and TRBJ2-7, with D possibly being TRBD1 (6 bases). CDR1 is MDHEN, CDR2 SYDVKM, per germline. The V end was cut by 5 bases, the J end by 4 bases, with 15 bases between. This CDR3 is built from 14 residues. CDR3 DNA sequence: TGTGCCAGCAGTCACCGTGGGACATTATACGAGCAGTACTTC. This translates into CASSHRGTLYEQYF.

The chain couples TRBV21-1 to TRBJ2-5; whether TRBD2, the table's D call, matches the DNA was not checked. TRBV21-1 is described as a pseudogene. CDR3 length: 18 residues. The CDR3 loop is CASSKSLAGGREQETQYF. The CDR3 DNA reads TGTGCCAGCAGCAAATCTCTAGCGGGGGGGCGCGAACAAGAGACCCAGTACTTC.

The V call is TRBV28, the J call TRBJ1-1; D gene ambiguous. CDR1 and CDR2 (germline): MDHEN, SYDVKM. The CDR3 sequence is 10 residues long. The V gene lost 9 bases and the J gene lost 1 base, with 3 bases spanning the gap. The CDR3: CASQNTEAFF. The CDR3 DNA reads TGTGCCAGTCAGAACACTGAAGCTTTCTTT.

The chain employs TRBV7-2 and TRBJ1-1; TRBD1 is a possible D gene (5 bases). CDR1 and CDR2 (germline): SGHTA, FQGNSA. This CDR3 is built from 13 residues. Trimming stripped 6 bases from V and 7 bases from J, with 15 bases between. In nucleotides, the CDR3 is TGTGCCAGCAGTTGGACACTGTGGTTTGAAGCTTTCTTT. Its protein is CASSWTLWFEAFF.

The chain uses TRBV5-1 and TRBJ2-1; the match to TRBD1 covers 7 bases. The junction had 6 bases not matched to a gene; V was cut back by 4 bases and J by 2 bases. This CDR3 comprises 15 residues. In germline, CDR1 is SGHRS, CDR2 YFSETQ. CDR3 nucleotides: TGCGCCAGCAGCACCTACAGGGGCCCCTACAATGAGCAGTTCTTC. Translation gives CASSTYRGPYNEQFF.

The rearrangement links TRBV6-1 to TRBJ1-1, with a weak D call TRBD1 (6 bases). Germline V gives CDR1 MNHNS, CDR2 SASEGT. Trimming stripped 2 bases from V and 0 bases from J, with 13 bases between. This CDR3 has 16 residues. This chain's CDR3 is CASSEYWTVLNTEAFF. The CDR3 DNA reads TGTGCCAGCAGTGAATATTGGACAGTCCTGAACACTGAAGCTTTCTTT.

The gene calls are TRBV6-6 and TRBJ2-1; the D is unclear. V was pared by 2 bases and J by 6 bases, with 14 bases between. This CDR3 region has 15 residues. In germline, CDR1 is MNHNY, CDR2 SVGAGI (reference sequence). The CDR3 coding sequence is TGTGCCAGCAGTTACGAACACCTAGGGCGCAATGAGCAGTTCTTC. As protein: CASSYEHLGRNEQFF.

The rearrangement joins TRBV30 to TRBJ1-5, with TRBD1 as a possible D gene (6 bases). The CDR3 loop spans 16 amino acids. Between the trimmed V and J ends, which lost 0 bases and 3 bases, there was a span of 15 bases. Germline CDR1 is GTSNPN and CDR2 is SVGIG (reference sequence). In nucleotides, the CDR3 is TGTGCCTGGAGTGTACGGAGGGGGAGCGTCAATCAGCCCCAGCATTTT. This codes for CAWSVRRGSVNQPQHF.

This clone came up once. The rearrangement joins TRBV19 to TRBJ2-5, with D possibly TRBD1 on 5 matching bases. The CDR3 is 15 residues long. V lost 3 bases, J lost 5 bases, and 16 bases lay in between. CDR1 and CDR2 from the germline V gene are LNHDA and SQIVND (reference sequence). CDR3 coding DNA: TGTGCCAGTAGTATCCGTGACAGTCCCTCGGAGACCCAGTACTTC. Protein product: CASSIRDSPSETQYF.

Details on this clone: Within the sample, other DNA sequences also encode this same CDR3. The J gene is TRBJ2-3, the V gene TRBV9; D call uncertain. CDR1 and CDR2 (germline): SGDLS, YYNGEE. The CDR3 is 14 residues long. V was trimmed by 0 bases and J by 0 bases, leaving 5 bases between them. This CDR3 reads CASSVGGSTDTQYF. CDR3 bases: TGTGCCAGCAGCGTAGGAGGAAGCACAGATACGCAGTATTTT.

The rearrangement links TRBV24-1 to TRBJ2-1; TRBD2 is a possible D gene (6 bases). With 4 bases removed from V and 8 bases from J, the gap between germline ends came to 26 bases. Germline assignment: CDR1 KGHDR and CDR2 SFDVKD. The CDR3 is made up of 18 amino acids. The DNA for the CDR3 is TGTGCCACCAGTGACCTCCAGAATGACGGGAGTGAATCGGATGAGCAGTTCTTC. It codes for CATSDLQNDGSESDEQFF.

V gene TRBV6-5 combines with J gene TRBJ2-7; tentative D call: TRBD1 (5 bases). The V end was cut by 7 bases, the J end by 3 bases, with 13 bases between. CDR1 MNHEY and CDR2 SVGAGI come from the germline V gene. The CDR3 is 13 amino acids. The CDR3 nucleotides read TGTGCCAGCACTCTAGGCGGACACTACGAGCAGTACTTC. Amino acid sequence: CASTLGGHYEQYF.

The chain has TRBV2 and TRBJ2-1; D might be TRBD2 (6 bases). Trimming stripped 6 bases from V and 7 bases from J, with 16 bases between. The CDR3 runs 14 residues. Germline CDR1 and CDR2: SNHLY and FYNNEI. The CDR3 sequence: CASSVRTSSNEQFF. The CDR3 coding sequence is TGTGCCAGCAGCGTAAGAACTAGCTCGAATGAGCAGTTCTTC.

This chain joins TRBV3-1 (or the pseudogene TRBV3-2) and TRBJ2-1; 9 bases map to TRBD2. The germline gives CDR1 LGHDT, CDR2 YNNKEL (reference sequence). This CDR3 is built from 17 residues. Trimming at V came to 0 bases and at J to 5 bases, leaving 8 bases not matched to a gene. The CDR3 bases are TGTGCCAGCAGCCAAGATCTTACTAGCGGGCGAGACAATGAGCAGTTCTTC. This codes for CASSQDLTSGRDNEQFF.

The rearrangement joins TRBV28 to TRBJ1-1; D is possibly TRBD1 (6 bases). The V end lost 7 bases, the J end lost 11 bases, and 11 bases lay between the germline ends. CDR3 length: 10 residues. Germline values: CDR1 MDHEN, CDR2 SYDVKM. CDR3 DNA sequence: TGTGCCAGCATAAGGGGGGAGGCTTTCTTT. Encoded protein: CASIRGEAFF. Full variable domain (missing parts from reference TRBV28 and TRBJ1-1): DVKVTQSSRYLVKRTGEKVFLECVQDMDHENMFWYRQDPGLGLRLIYFSYDVKMKEKGDIPEGYSVSREKKERFSLILESASTNQTSMYLCASIRGEAFFGQGTRLTVV.

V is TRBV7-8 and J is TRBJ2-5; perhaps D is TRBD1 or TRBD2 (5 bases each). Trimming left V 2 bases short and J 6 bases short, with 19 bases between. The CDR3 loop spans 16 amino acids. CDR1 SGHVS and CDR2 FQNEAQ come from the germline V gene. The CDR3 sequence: CASSLRSERGGQTQYF. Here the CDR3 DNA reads TGTGCCAGCAGCTTAAGAAGCGAGAGGGGTGGGCAGACCCAGTACTTC.

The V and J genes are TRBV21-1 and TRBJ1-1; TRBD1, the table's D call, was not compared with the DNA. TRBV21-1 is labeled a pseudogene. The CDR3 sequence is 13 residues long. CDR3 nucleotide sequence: TGTGCCAGCAGCAATTTCAGGAACACTGAAGCTTTCTTT. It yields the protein CASSNFRNTEAFF.

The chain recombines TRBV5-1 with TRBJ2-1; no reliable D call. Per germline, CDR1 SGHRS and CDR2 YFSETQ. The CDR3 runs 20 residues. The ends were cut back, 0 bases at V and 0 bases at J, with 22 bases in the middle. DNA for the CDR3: TGCGCCAGCAGCTTGGAGGCTCGGGCGGCTCTACACACCTCCTACAATGAGCAGTTCTTC. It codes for CASSLEARAALHTSYNEQFF. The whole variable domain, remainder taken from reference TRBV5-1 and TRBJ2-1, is KAGVTQTPRYLIKTRGQQVTLSCSPISGHRSVSWYQQTPGQGLQFLFEYFSETQRNKGNFPGRFSGRQFSNSRSEMNVSTLELGDSALYLCASSLEARAALHTSYNEQFFGPGTRLTVL.

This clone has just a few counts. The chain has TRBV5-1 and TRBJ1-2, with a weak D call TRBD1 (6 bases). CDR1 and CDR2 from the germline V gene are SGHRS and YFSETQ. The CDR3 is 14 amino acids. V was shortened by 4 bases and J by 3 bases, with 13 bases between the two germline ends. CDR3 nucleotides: TGCGCCAGCAGCCGGGACAAACCGTACTATGGCTACACCTTC. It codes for CASSRDKPYYGYTF.

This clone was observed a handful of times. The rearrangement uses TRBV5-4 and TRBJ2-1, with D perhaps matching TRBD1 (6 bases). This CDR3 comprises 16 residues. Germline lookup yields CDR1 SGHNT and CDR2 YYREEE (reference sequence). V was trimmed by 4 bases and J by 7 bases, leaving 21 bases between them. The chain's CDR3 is CASSQGHRVNRNEQFF. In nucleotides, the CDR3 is TGTGCCAGCAGCCAGGGACACAGGGTCAATAGGAATGAGCAGTTCTTC.

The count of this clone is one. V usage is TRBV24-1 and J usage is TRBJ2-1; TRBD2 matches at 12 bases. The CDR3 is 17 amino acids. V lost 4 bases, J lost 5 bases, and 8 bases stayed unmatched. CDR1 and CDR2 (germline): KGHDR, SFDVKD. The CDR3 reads CATSESLAGGINNEQFF. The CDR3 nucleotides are TGTGCCACCAGTGAATCTCTAGCGGGGGGGATCAACAATGAGCAGTTCTTC.

The CDR3 protein is CASSLSGSQAPADTQYF. The CDR3, as DNA: TGTGCCAGCAGCCTAAGCGGGAGTCAGGCACCGGCAGATACGCAGTATTTT. The chain combines TRBV4-2 with TRBJ2-3, with 8 positions matching TRBD2. V lost 4 bases, J lost 4 bases, and 13 bases stayed unmatched. The CDR3 consists of 17 residues. CDR1 is LGHNA and CDR2 is YNFKEQ in the germline V gene.

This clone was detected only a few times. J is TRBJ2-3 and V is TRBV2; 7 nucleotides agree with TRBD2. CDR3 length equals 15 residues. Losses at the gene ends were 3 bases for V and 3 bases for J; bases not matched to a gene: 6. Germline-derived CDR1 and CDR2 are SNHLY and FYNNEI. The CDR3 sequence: CASSDLGEGTDTQYF. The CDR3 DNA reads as TGTGCCAGCAGTGATTTAGGGGAGGGGACAGATACGCAGTATTTT.

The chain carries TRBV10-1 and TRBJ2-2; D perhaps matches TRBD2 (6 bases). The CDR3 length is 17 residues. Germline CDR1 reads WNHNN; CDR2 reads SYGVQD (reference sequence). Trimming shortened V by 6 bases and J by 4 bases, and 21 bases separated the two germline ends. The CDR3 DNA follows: TGCGCCAGCAGGGAGGGCTTATCGGGGCGTGGCACCGGGGAGCTGTTTTTT. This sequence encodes CASREGLSGRGTGELFF.

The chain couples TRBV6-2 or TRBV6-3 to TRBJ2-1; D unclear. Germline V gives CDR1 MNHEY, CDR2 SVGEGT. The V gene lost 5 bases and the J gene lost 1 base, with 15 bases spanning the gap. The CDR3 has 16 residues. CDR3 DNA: TGTGCCAGCAGTAAGAGAGTACCCTCTTCCTACAATGAGCAGTTCTTC. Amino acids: CASSKRVPSSYNEQFF.